A selection of T cell receptor beta chains follows, all from one sample in a study of blood T cell repertoires in COVID-19. Here immunoSEQ multiplex PCR was the method, and the copy in TCRdb shows in-frame clones only, minus some. This table has fewer than 250,000 clones, 70% to 90% appearing once. Sequenced input: PBMCs or T cells enriched from blood (not recorded which). These receptors originate from a man aged 30 to 45 who had recovered from COVID-19. The CDR3 runs from the conserved cysteine through the conserved F or W. The D gene is left open where the match is weak. Only part of the rows carry a size: once, few, many, or a class if the clone is expanded.

TRBJ2-1 TRBD2 NA TRBV9 TGTGCCAGCAGCGCACGGGGGGAAGCTAAGCACGAGCAGTTCTTC CASSARGEAKHEQFF
TRBJ1-2 TRBD1 NA TRBV19 TGTGCCAGTAGTATACGGACAGGGATGGCTTATGGCTACACCTTC CASSIRTGMAYGYTF
TRBJ2-3 NA NA TRBV3-1/TRBV3-2 TGTGCCAGCAGCCCGGTGGGCTCCCGCACAGATACGCAGTATTTT CASSPVGSRTDTQYF
TRBJ1-2 TRBD1 NA TRBV28 TGTGCCAGCAACTTAGGGACAGACTATGGCTACACCTTC CASNLGTDYGYTF
TRBJ1-3 NA NA TRBV6-5 TGTGCCAGCAGTTACTCGACAGGTTCCGGAAACACCATATATTTT CASSYSTGSGNTIYF
TRBJ1-2 NA NA TRBV2 TGTGCCAGCAGTGAAAGGCCAACAGGAAGTGGCTACACCTTC CASSERPTGSGYTF
TRBJ2-7 TRBD1 many TRBV10-3 TGTGCCATCAGTGAGTCTCAGGACAGGGGGCACGAGCAGTACTTC CAISESQDRGHEQYF
TRBJ2-7 NA NA TRBV9 TGTGCCAGCAGCGTAGCCCCCGGGGGGCCCTACGAGCAGTACTTC CASSVAPGGPYEQYF
TRBJ2-7 TRBD2 NA TRBV3-1/TRBV3-2 TGTGCCAGCAGCCACTCGGGAGGGGACGAGCAGTACTTC CASSHSGGDEQYF
TRBJ2-3 NA NA TRBV19 TGTGCCAGCCGGAGGTTTAGCACAGATACGCAGTATTTT CASRRFSTDTQYF
TRBJ1-5 NA NA TRBV25-1 TGTGCCAGCAGTGCCGCTGCGGGCGAGGGTTTCAATCAGCCCCAGCATTTT CASSAAAGEGFNQPQHF
TRBJ1-2 NA NA TRBV6-5 TGTGCCAGCAGCTACATAGCAGGGGCGGGTGGCTACACCTTC CASSYIAGAGGYTF
TRBJ2-7 NA NA TRBV24-1 TGTGCCACCAGTGATTTGCAAGCGGCCTCCTACGAGCAGTACTTC CATSDLQAASYEQYF
TRBJ2-1 NA NA TRBV4-1 TGCGCCAGCAGCCCTCAGGGAGTAGCGGTCAATGAGCAGTTCTTC CASSPQGVAVNEQFF
TRBJ1-5 NA many TRBV10-3 TGTGCCATCAGTGCTAGGGAGGGGGATCAGCCCCAGCATTTT CAISAREGDQPQHF
TRBJ2-7 NA NA TRBV4-1 TGCGCCAGCAGCCAAGTCCTAGCTAACTCCTACGAGCAGTACTTC CASSQVLANSYEQYF
TRBJ1-1 NA NA TRBV6-1 TGTGCCAGCAGTGAATTTGGTTCCGTTCCCGTGGGGCCCAACACTGAAGCTTTCTTT CASSEFGSVPVGPNTEAFF
TRBJ1-6 TRBD1 NA TRBV6-5 TGTGCCAGCAGCGACAGGGGTACTTCACCCCTCCACTTT CASSDRGTSPLHF
TRBJ2-5 TRBD2 NA TRBV24-1 TGTGCCACCAGTGACCCTAACGGACTAGCGGGAGGGGGAGAGACCCAGTACTTC CATSDPNGLAGGGETQYF
TRBJ2-7 TRBD2 NA TRBV27 TGTGCCAGCTGGCGGACTAGTAGCTACGAGCAGTACTTC CASWRTSSYEQYF
TRBJ1-2 NA NA TRBV6-5 TGTGCCAGCGCCCCGACAGATTATGGCTACACCTTC CASAPTDYGYTF
TRBJ2-3 NA NA TRBV7-3 TGTGCCAGCAGTTCAAACCGCGCAGATACGCAGTATTTT CASSSNRADTQYF
TRBJ2-1 TRBD1 NA TRBV24-1 TGTGCCACCAGTGATCAACAGGGGAGGCAGTTCTTC CATSDQQGRQFF
TRBJ2-2 TRBD2 NA TRBV6-5 TGTGCCAGCAGCGTAGCGGGGATAACCGGGGAGCTGTTTTTT CASSVAGITGELFF
TRBJ1-5 NA NA TRBV18 TGTGCCAGCTCACCACCGGGGCGCGCGTGGCCCCAGCATTTT CASSPPGRAWPQHF
TRBJ1-1 NA NA TRBV19 TGTGCCAGTAGTCCCTACGAGACAGGAGGAGCTTTCTTT CASSPYETGGAFF
TRBJ1-5 TRBD1 NA TRBV27 TGTGCCAGCAGTGGCGGGACAGGGTTTCGCAATCAGCCCCAGCATTTT CASSGGTGFRNQPQHF
TRBJ2-6 TRBD1 NA TRBV18 TGTGCCAGCTCACCACCCGGGACAGGGGCCTCTGGGGCCAACGTCCTGACTTTC CASSPPGTGASGANVLTF
TRBJ2-1 TRBD2 NA TRBV13 TGTGCCAGCAGCTTAGTTGCGAAGCGGGAGATTGGGCAGTTCTTC CASSLVAKREIGQFF
TRBJ2-7 TRBD2 NA TRBV7-8 TGTGCCAGCAGCCTCGAACCTGGGACTAGCGTTTGGGGGCAGTACTTC CASSLEPGTSVWGQYF
TRBJ1-2 TRBD1 NA TRBV6-5 TGTGCCAGCAGGGGACAGGGGTACGCTAACTATGGCTACACCTTC CASRGQGYANYGYTF
TRBJ2-1 NA few TRBV7-9 TGTGCCAGCAGTCCGGGGTCTGGAAACAATGAGCAGTTCTTC CASSPGSGNNEQFF
TRBJ1-6 TRBD1 NA TRBV3-1/TRBV3-2 TGTGCCAGCAGCCAAGCCTATCCGGGACAGGGAGGGTCACCCCTCCACTTT CASSQAYPGQGGSPLHF
TRBJ1-6 NA NA TRBV2 TGTGCCAGCAGTACAGGGTTTGAGACCCTCCACTTT CASSTGFETLHF
TRBJ1-2 NA NA TRBV23-1 TGCGCCAGCAGAGATCCGGGGTCCCCTATCGGCTACACCTTC CASRDPGSPIGYTF
TRBJ2-7 NA NA TRBV7-8 TGTGCCAGCAGCTTAAATGGACACTCCACCGGGCAGTACTTC CASSLNGHSTGQYF
TRBJ2-3 TRBD2 NA TRBV28 TGTGCCAGCGTGCCGGGACTAGCGGGAGATGCGGCCACAGATACGCAGTATTTT CASVPGLAGDAATDTQYF
TRBJ2-2 NA NA TRBV6-6 TGTGCCAGCAGAACAGTCACCGGGGAGCTGTTTTTT CASRTVTGELFF
TRBJ1-5 NA few TRBV15 TGTGCCACCAGCAGACAGGGGTTGGAGCCCCAGCATTTT CATSRQGLEPQHF
TRBJ2-2 TRBD1 NA TRBV4-1 TGCGCCAGCAGCCAAGGGGACAGGGTTACCGGGGAGCTGTTTTTT CASSQGDRVTGELFF
TRBJ1-1 NA NA TRBV12-3/TRBV12-4 TGTGCCAGCCGAGACACCGGGAACACTGAAGCTTTCTTT CASRDTGNTEAFF
TRBJ1-6 TRBD1 NA TRBV2 TGTGCCAGCAGTGCGGACAGGGGACGATTTAATTCACCCCTCCACTTT CASSADRGRFNSPLHF
TRBJ2-1 TRBD2 NA TRBV5-8 TGTGCCAGCAGCTTATCTAGGACTAGCGGGAGTGTTTTCTTC CASSLSRTSGSVFF
TRBJ1-3 NA NA TRBV6-5 TGCCCCCGGGACTGTACAAACACCATATATTTT CPRDCTNTIYF
TRBJ2-3 NA NA TRBV2 TGTGCCAGCAGTGGACAGGGCACAGATACGCAGTATTTT CASSGQGTDTQYF
TRBJ1-2 TRBD1 few TRBV20-1 TGCAGTGTCTCAGGGGGCTATGGCTACACCTTC CSVSGGYGYTF
TRBJ2-7 TRBD2 NA TRBV7-2 TGTGCCAGCAGCTTTCCGGGACTAGTAAAAGAGCAGTACTTC CASSFPGLVKEQYF
TRBJ1-6 NA NA TRBV7-9 TGTGCCAGCGGACAGACGAGCTCCTATAATTCACCCCTCCACTTT CASGQTSSYNSPLHF
TRBJ2-7 TRBD2 NA TRBV29-1 TGCAGCGTTCGATCCGGGACTAGCGGTTCAGAGCAGTACTTC CSVRSGTSGSEQYF
TRBJ2-7 TRBD1 NA TRBV7-9 TGTGCCAGCAGCCAGGGACAGGTCCACGAGCAGTACTTC CASSQGQVHEQYF
TRBJ2-1 TRBD2 NA TRBV7-2 TGTGCCAGCAGAAGACTAGCGGTCTACAATGAGCAGTTCTTC CASRRLAVYNEQFF
TRBJ2-1 NA few TRBV7-2 TGTGCCAGCAGCCAATCTCTCTTAGTTCCCAATGAGCAGTTCTTC CASSQSLLVPNEQFF
TRBJ2-1 NA NA TRBV7-9 TGTGCCAGCAGCTCTTTCCGAGGTAGCTACAATGAGCAGTTCTTC CASSSFRGSYNEQFF
TRBJ2-6 NA few TRBV6-2/TRBV6-3 TGTGCCAGCAGTTACGCCGCGTCCCCCGGGGCCAACGTCCTGACTTTC CASSYAASPGANVLTF
TRBJ2-7 TRBD1 NA TRBV5-6 TGTGCCAGCACCCCACCGGGACAGGGTTACCAGCAGTACTTC CASTPPGQGYQQYF